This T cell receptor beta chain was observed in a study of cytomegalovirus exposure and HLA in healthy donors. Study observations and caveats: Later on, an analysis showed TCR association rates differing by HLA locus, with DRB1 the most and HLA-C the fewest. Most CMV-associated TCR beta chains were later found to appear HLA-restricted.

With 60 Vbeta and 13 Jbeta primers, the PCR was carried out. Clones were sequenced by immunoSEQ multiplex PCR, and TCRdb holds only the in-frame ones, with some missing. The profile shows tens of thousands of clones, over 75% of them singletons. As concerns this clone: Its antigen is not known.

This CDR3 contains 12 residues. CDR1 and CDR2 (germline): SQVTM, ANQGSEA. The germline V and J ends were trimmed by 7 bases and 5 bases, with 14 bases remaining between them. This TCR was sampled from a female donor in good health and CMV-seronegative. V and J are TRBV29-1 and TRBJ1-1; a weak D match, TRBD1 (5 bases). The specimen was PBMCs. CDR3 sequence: CSGGLSRTEAFF. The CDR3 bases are TGCAGCGGGGGCCTAAGCCGGACTGAAGCTTTCTTT. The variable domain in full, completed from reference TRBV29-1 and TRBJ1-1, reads SAVISQKPSRDICQRGTSLTIQCQVDSQVTMMFWYRQQPGQSLTLIATANQGSEATYESGFVIDKFPISRPNLTFSTLTVSNMSPEDSSIYLCSGGLSRTEAFFGQGTRLTVV.